What follows are 16 T cell receptor beta chains derived from one specimen sequenced in a study of radiotherapy plus CTLA-4 blockade in lung cancer. TCRdb's table, derived via immunoSEQ multiplex PCR, lists solely in-frame clones and lacks some. The profile shows 40,000 or so clones, roughly 77% of them singletons. The sample here was peripheral blood, taken from a patient treated with radiotherapy plus ipilimumab. The receptors were sampled from a human donor with non-small cell lung cancer who had stable disease on radiotherapy plus ipilimumab.

The chain has TRBV19 and TRBJ2-5; D call uncertain. The J call may be mistaken, given a closer DNA end match to TRBJ2-7. CDR3 size: 12 residues. Germline CDR1 and CDR2: LNHDA and SQIVND (reference sequence). DNA for the CDR3: TGTGCCACACAAGGTGGATCCTACGAGCAGTACTTC. As protein: CATQGGSYEQYF.

The V and J genes are TRBV7-6 and TRBJ1-3; D not resolved. The CDR3 sequence is 15 residues long. Germline lookup yields CDR1 SGHVS and CDR2 FNYEAQ. V was trimmed by 2 bases and J by 0 bases, leaving 8 bases between them. The CDR3 region is CASSLNGDSGNTIYF. The DNA for the CDR3 is TGTGCCAGCAGCTTAAACGGGGACTCTGGAAACACCATATATTTT.

The rearrangement joins TRBV11-3 to TRBJ1-3; D possibly corresponds to TRBD1 (5 bases). Germline loops: CDR1 SGHNT, CDR2 YENEEA. The CDR3 covers 15 residues. With 1 base removed from V and 2 bases from J, the gap between germline ends came to 9 bases. CDR3 bases: TGTGCCAGCAGCTTAGGTGCGACAGCTGGAAACACCATATATTTT. Amino acid sequence: CASSLGATAGNTIYF.

The CDR3 here is CASSFGYTNSPLHF. In DNA, the CDR3 is TGTGCCAGCAGCTTCGGGTATACTAATTCACCCCTCCACTTT. The rearrangement links TRBV11-3 to TRBJ1-6; D is ambiguous. The CDR3 loop spans 14 amino acids. Trimming removed 3 bases from V and 6 bases from J, with 9 bases in between. Germline loops: CDR1 SGHNT, CDR2 YENEEA.

The chain combines TRBV10-2 with TRBJ2-5, with TRBD2 identical over 8 bases. The V segment lost 2 bases and the J segment 5 bases; nucleotides outside the gene matches: 4. The germline V gene encodes CDR1 WSHSY and CDR2 SAAADI. CDR3 length: 14 residues. This CDR3 is CASSEGKRGETQYF. Here the CDR3 DNA reads TGCGCCAGCAGTGAGGGGAAGCGGGGGGAGACCCAGTACTTC.

The chain has TRBV4-3 and TRBJ1-2; the D gene is possibly TRBD1 (6 bases). CDR3 length equals 14 residues. In germline, CDR1 is LGHNA, CDR2 YSLEER. Trimming shortened V by 0 bases and J by 8 bases, and 13 bases separated the two germline ends. The CDR3 loop reads CASSQDRGEGGYTF. In nucleotides, the CDR3 is TGCGCCAGCAGCCAAGATAGGGGGGAAGGCGGCTACACCTTC.

This clone was detected a few times. The chain is built from TRBV10-2 and TRBJ2-2; D perhaps matches TRBD1 (6 bases). V lost 0 bases, J lost 3 bases, and 11 bases lay in between. Germline V gene sequence: CDR1 WSHSY, CDR2 SAAADI. This CDR3 is built from 16 residues. The CDR3 DNA reads as TGCGCCAGCAGTGAGTCGTTGGGGACATACACCGGGGAGCTGTTTTTT. Its translation: CASSESLGTYTGELFF.

DNA of the CDR3: TGTGCCAGCACCAAACACGACAATGAGCAGTTCTTC. This sequence encodes CASTKHDNEQFF. The J gene is TRBJ2-1, the V gene TRBV2; D call uncertain. CDR3 length: 12 residues. V lost 7 bases, J lost 5 bases, and 9 bases lay in between. Germline CDR1 SNHLY, CDR2 FYNNEI. Looking up the rest from reference TRBV2 and TRBJ2-1 gives the full variable domain: EPEVTQTPSHQVTQMGQEVILRCVPISNHLYFYWYRQILGQKVEFLVSFYNNEISEKSEIFDDQFSVERPDGSNFTLKIRSTKLEDSAMYFCASTKHDNEQFFGPGTRLTVL.

This chain links TRBV6-5 with TRBJ1-5, with D perhaps TRBD1 (6 bases). This CDR3 region has 13 residues. Trimming cost V 5 bases and J 5 bases, with 10 bases left between them. Germline assignment: CDR1 MNHEY and CDR2 SVGAGI. CDR3 DNA sequence: TGTGCCAGCAGTGTGTGGGGGCATCAGCCCCAGCATTTT. Translating gives CASSVWGHQPQHF.

This chain uses TRBV6-1 with TRBJ1-2; weak D call: TRBD1 (5 bases). The CDR3 is 13 amino acids. V lost 5 bases and J lost 4, with 11 bases in between. Germline V CDR1 and CDR2: MNHNS, SASEGT. CDR3 sequence (DNA): TGTGCCAGCAGTCACGACAGCTCCTATGGCTACACCTTC. It yields the protein CASSHDSSYGYTF.

The V and J genes are TRBV30 and TRBJ1-1; maybe TRBD1 (6 bases). This CDR3 is built from 15 residues. The V end was cut by 5 bases, the J end by 2 bases, with 18 bases between. CDR1 and CDR2 (germline): GTSNPN, SVGIG (reference sequence). The CDR3 nucleotides are TGTGCCTGGGGGATACTCAGGGGCCTCAACACTGAAGCTTTCTTT. It codes for CAWGILRGLNTEAFF.

The V call is TRBV6-1, the J call TRBJ1-2; D call uncertain. The CDR3 runs 13 residues. Trimming took 7 bases from V and 4 from J, leaving 13 bases between them. CDR1 is MNHNS, CDR2 SASEGT, per germline. CDR3 region: CASTKPGGYGYTF. CDR3 coding DNA: TGTGCCAGCACCAAGCCTGGAGGCTATGGCTACACCTTC.

The rearrangement joins TRBV7-2 to TRBJ2-7; 10 bases are a match to TRBD1. J lost 4 bases, V lost 2 bases, and 5 bases had no gene match. This CDR3 is built from 15 residues. The germline gives CDR1 SGHTA, CDR2 FQGNSA. CDR3: CASSLPTDRGYEQYF. CDR3 sequence (DNA): TGTGCCAGCAGCTTACCTACGGACAGGGGGTACGAGCAGTACTTC.

This sequence joins TRBV10-1 and TRBJ2-2; 8 positions match TRBD1. This CDR3 has 14 residues. The germline CDR1 and CDR2 sequences are WNHNN and SYGVQD (reference sequence). J was trimmed by 3 bases and V by 8 bases; bases with no gene match: 5. The CDR3 DNA is TGCGCCAGCCGCAGGGGGCTCGACACCGGGGAGCTGTTTTTT. Protein: CASRRGLDTGELFF.

This chain links TRBV6-1 with TRBJ2-7; D is unclear. Germline V gene sequence: CDR1 MNHNS, CDR2 SASEGT. V lost 5 bases, J lost 4 bases, and 12 bases lay in between. This CDR3 contains 13 residues. The chain's CDR3 is CASSSWNSYEQYF. The DNA of the CDR3 is TGTGCCAGCAGTTCCTGGAATTCTTACGAGCAGTACTTC.

CDR3 DNA sequence: TGTGCCAGCAGTTCATGGACAGGGGGCAGTCAGCCCCAGCATTTT. It encodes CASSSWTGGSQPQHF. This sequence joins TRBV6-5 and TRBJ1-5; 11 positions agree with TRBD1. The CDR3 has 15 residues. The V gene's germline CDR1 is MNHEY and CDR2 SVGAGI. V lost 4 bases, J lost 6 bases, and 5 bases stayed unmatched.